The clone carrying this T cell receptor beta chain was detected a few times. Noted treatment: 19 received Ad26.COV2.S at low or high dose, single or two shots; about five received placebo; per-sample allocation not given. Specimens were obtained on day 63 following the first vaccine or placebo injection. The source of the sample is a study of Ad26.COV2.S vaccination and SARS-CoV-2 variants. Trimming cost V 1 base and J 5 bases, with 6 bases left between them. The CDR3 totals 14 residues. Germline CDR1 KGHSH, CDR2 LQKENI. Assay used: immunoSEQ multiplex PCR; TCRdb lists only in-frame clones, some missing. This sample has some 350,000 clones, with roughly 88% found just once.

This receptor was taken from a person between 18 and 65 years old who received the Ad26.COV2.S COVID-19 vaccine or a placebo. The rearrangement joins TRBV18 to TRBJ1-6; D gene uncertain. The sequences come from peripheral blood, collected in a trial of Ad26.COV2.S vaccine versus placebo. CDR3 region: CASSPRGDNSPLHF. The CDR3 bases are TGTGCCAGCTCACCACGTGGAGATAATTCACCCCTCCACTTT.